This paragraph reports one TCR beta chain. This clone has a handful of counts. Its antigen is not yet known. There are no base qualities to consult, and no much larger clone falls within one base. Trimming removed 1 base from V and 5 bases from J; the gene matches leave 2 bases unexplained. Including cysteine and phenylalanine, the CDR3 has 15 amino acids. The retained sequence is limited to the CDR3, 45 bases, with the frame set at the first base. CDR1 and CDR2, looked up from the germline V gene (reference sequence), are LNHDA and SQIVND. To sequence the TCRbeta CDR3 region, genomic DNA was isolated from the sorted cells. The immunoSEQ Assay was used for sequencing of TCRbeta CDR3 regions. TCRdb obtained this table from immuneACCESS and retained in-frame rearrangements with V and J assigned. These tables miss some clones; where compared with another copy, unresolved V genes account for less than half of the shortfall, and the remainder is unexplained. The sample data list about 36,000 clones, and around 73% of these were observed just once. The ten largest clonotypes hold about 19% of the sample.

These data belong to a study of OX40 agonist ivuxolimab in advanced cancers. Notes on the research overall: Ivuxolimab was an agonistic, fully human IgG2 monoclonal antibody directed against OX40 (CD134), a costimulatory receptor. The dose-escalation cohort was about 87% male with a mean age of approximately 60 years, ranging from roughly 20 to 80. Peripheral TCRbeta sequencing was intended to test whether TCR sequence diversity was altered and clonal T-cell expansion was caused by ivuxolimab. Prior anti-PD-1, anti-PD-L1 or anti-CTLA-4 therapy was permitted, and approximately 39% of dose-escalation patients had received checkpoint inhibitors. Intravenous ivuxolimab was administered to patients every 2 weeks at six dose levels: 0.01, 0.1, 0.3, 1.5, 3 and 10 mg/kg. Partial responses occurred in three dose-escalation patients, of whom one had hepatocellular carcinoma and two had cutaneous melanoma. Of the roughly 52 dose-escalation patients, hepatocellular carcinoma was present in about 20, melanoma in about 15, renal cell carcinoma in 9 and head and neck cancer in 9. The paper describes the monotherapy dose-escalation part (N ≈ 50 patients) of the phase I trial of ivuxolimab. General conclusions and limits of the study: On average, CD8+ T cells showed more expanded clones than CD4+ T cells after ivuxolimab. In the 0.1-3.0 mg/kg groups, partial responders had among the lowest normalized peripheral clonal expansion, particularly in CD8+ T cells. Low levels of normalized T-cell clonal expansion were also seen in some patients who did not respond. At doses of 0.1 to 3.0 mg/kg, clonal expansion of both CD4+ and CD8+ T cells in blood was seen between baseline and week 6. The antigen specificity of the peripheral T cells that underwent clonal expansion was not determined.

Patients with a history of autoimmune disease or receiving systemic immunosuppression were excluded from the trial. Peripheral blood for TCR sequencing was drawn from every dose cohort at baseline, at cycle 4 day 1 and at cycle 7 day 1. Samples were obtained from an open-label, multicenter, first-in-human phase I dose-escalation trial of ivuxolimab. Adults with locally advanced or metastatic head and neck squamous cell, hepatocellular, melanoma or renal cell carcinoma were enrolled in the trial. Before TCR sequencing, CD4+ and CD8+ T cells were separately sorted from peripheral blood. The sample here was CD4+ or CD8+ T cells sorted from blood, taken in a trial of the OX40 agonist ivuxolimab. The receptor was isolated from an adult with an advanced solid tumor such as melanoma, head and neck, liver or kidney cancer. Recombination connected TRBV19 to TRBJ2-2; TRBD2 agrees with 9 junctional bases. The nucleotides read TGTGCCAGTAGTATAGTCAGCGGGAGGACCGGGGAGCTGTTTTTT. It specifies CASSIVSGRTGELFF. The reference TRBV19 and TRBJ2-2 proteins fill in what lies around the CDR3, so the full variable domain reads DGGITQSPKYLFRKEGQNVTLSCEQNLNHDAMYWYRQDPGQGLRLIYYSQIVNDFQKGDIAEGYSVSREKKESFPLTVTSAQKNPTAFYLCASSIVSGRTGELFFGEGSRLTVL.